One sample yielded the 21 T cell receptor beta chains listed below, sequenced in a study of blood T cell repertoires in COVID-19 (dated by TCRdb to the early 2020s). The library was obtained by the immunoSEQ multiplex PCR assay. In its TCRdb copy, this immuneACCESS table keeps in-frame sequences only and misses some clones. Where compared with another copy, unresolved V genes explain less than half of these, and the others have no known cause. For this sample the table gives some 70,000 clones, of which about 86% were detected only once. The top ten hold approximately 1.4% of the sample. Sequences were obtained from peripheral blood. The receptors originated from an older woman with acute or convalescent COVID-19.

This clone appeared once. The gene calls are TRBV9 and TRBJ2-5, with 7 bases that match TRBD2. The ends lost 1 base at V and 4 bases at J; junction bases unmatched: 4. CDR1 SGDLS and CDR2 YYNGEE come from the germline V gene. The CDR3 has 14 residues. The CDR3 DNA reads as TGTGCCAGCAGCGTAAGCCCTAGCGGAGAGACCCAGTACTTC. Encoded protein: CASSVSPSGETQYF.

The chain couples TRBV2 to TRBJ1-1; tentative D call: TRBD1 (5 bases). Trimming removed 0 bases from V and 2 bases from J, with 10 bases in between. The germline CDR1 and CDR2 sequences are SNHLY and FYNNEI. The CDR3 has 15 residues. CDR3 coding DNA: TGTGCCAGCAGTGAAGCGGCTGACAGAAACACTGAAGCTTTCTTT. As protein: CASSEAADRNTEAFF.

The chain couples TRBV3-1 (or the pseudogene TRBV3-2) to TRBJ2-1; D unclear. This CDR3 has 11 residues. Germline V gives CDR1 LGHDT, CDR2 YNNKEL (reference sequence). V was cut by 4 bases and J by 7 bases, with 5 bases left in between. The CDR3 reads CASSLQNEQFF. The CDR3 nucleotides read TGTGCCAGCAGCCTTCAGAATGAGCAGTTCTTC.

The rearrangement links TRBV24-1 to TRBJ2-3, with TRBD2 matching over 9 bases. The length of the CDR3 is 17 residues. With V trimmed by 1 base and J by 2 bases, 6 bases remained unmatched. In germline, CDR1 is KGHDR, CDR2 SFDVKD. The CDR3 sequence is CATSDFELAGNTDTQYF. CDR3 nucleotide sequence: TGTGCCACCAGTGATTTTGAACTAGCGGGTAACACAGATACGCAGTATTTT.

The sample holds a few counts of this clone. The chain joins TRBV12-3 or TRBV12-4 to TRBJ1-5, with D unclear. The CDR3 runs to 12 residues. Trimming cost V 6 bases and J 9 bases, with 12 bases left between them. CDR3 sequence (DNA): TGTGCCAGCAGCCTGCTACACAGGCCCCAGCATTTT. This encodes CASSLLHRPQHF.

The rearrangement links TRBV19 to TRBJ1-2, with 8 bases that match TRBD1. The J segment lost 2 bases and the V segment lost 4 bases, leaving 6 bases of the junction unmatched. Germline V gene sequence: CDR1 LNHDA, CDR2 SQIVND (reference sequence). This CDR3 region has 15 residues. In nucleotides, the CDR3 is TGTGCCAGTAGTAAAGGACAGGGTGTAAACTATGGCTACACCTTC. It codes for CASSKGQGVNYGYTF.

The chain couples TRBV13 to TRBJ1-1; 7 bases are shared with TRBD1. Germline assignment: CDR1 PRHDT and CDR2 FYEKMQ (reference sequence). The CDR3 consists of 12 residues. J lost 10 bases, V lost 5 bases, and 7 bases had no gene match. The CDR3 DNA is TGTGCCAGCAGCCTTGACAGGGCCCTAGCTTTCTTT. Translated, it gives CASSLDRALAFF. Based on the CDR3 plus reference TRBV13 and TRBJ1-1, the full variable domain is AAGVIQSPRHLIKEKRETATLKCYPIPRHDTVYWYQQGPGQDPQFLISFYEKMQSDKGSIPDRFSAQQFSDYHSELNMSSLELGDSALYFCASSLDRALAFFGQGTRLTVV.

This sequence joins TRBV7-9 and TRBJ2-2; no clear D. Trimming shortened V by 3 bases and J by 0 bases, and 11 bases separated the two germline ends. The CDR3 is 16 residues long. The germline V gene encodes CDR1 SEHNR and CDR2 FQNEAQ (reference sequence). This CDR3 is CASSLIAATNTGELFF. CDR3 nucleotide sequence: TGTGCCAGCAGCTTGATAGCAGCAACGAACACCGGGGAGCTGTTTTTT. Full variable domain (remainder filled in from reference TRBV7-9 and TRBJ2-2): DTGVSQNPRHKITKRGQNVTFRCDPISEHNRLYWYRQTLGQGPEFLTYFQNEAQLEKSRLLSDRFSAERPKGSFSTLEIQRTEQGDSAMYLCASSLIAATNTGELFFGEGSRLTVL.

A few counts support this clone. The chain joins TRBV18 to TRBJ1-2; D may be TRBD1 (5 bases). V was shortened by 4 bases and J by 2 bases, with 11 bases between the two germline ends. This CDR3 spans 14 amino acids. Germline values: CDR1 KGHSH, CDR2 LQKENI. CDR3: CASSLGPGNYGYTF. CDR3 coding DNA: TGTGCCAGCTCACTGGGCCCAGGGAACTATGGCTACACCTTC.

The V and J genes are TRBV9 and TRBJ2-7; D ambiguous. V lost 0 bases and J 2 bases, leaving 12 bases between the germline ends. The germline V gene has CDR1 SGDLS and CDR2 YYNGEE. The CDR3 is 15 residues long. As DNA, the CDR3 is TGTGCCAGCAGCGTAGCCCCTAGTAGTACCTACGAGCAGTACTTC. Its protein is CASSVAPSSTYEQYF.

The chain couples TRBV5-1 to TRBJ2-2, with D possibly TRBD2 on 5 matching bases. This CDR3 has 14 residues. Per the germline V gene, CDR1 is SGHRS and CDR2 is YFSETQ. Trimming removed 4 bases from V and 5 bases from J, with 12 bases in between. The CDR3, as DNA: TGCGCCAGCAGCGAGCGGACCGGAACCGGGGAGCTGTTTTTT. Its protein is CASSERTGTGELFF. Combining the CDR3 with reference TRBV5-1 and TRBJ2-2 gives the whole variable domain KAGVTQTPRYLIKTRGQQVTLSCSPISGHRSVSWYQQTPGQGLQFLFEYFSETQRNKGNFPGRFSGRQFSNSRSEMNVSTLELGDSALYLCASSERTGTGELFFGEGSRLTVL.

The chain joins TRBV5-1 to TRBJ1-1; 9 bases are a match to TRBD1. V lost 2 bases, J lost 4 bases, and 6 bases stayed unmatched. The CDR3 consists of 15 residues. The germline CDR1 and CDR2 sequences are SGHRS and YFSETQ. In nucleotides, the CDR3 is TGCGCCAGCAGCTTATCCGGGACAGGGCGCACTGAAGCTTTCTTT. Translating it yields CASSLSGTGRTEAFF.

The chain recombines TRBV11-3 with TRBJ2-5; 7 bases are a match to TRBD2. The ends lost 2 bases at V and 7 bases at J; junction bases unmatched: 4. The CDR3 is made up of 13 amino acids. CDR1 SGHNT and CDR2 YENEEA come from the germline V gene. CDR3 loop: CASSLSGGRTQYF. DNA for the CDR3: TGTGCCAGCAGCTTATCCGGGGGGAGGACCCAGTACTTC.

V usage is TRBV25-1 and J usage is TRBJ2-2, with D tentatively TRBD1 (5 bases). The CDR3 runs to 16 residues. CDR1 is MGHDK, CDR2 SYGVNS, per germline. The germline V and J ends were trimmed by 3 bases and 3 bases, with 14 bases remaining between them. CDR3 loop: CASSDRGSRDTGELFF. The CDR3 DNA follows: TGTGCCAGCAGTGATCGTGGGTCCAGGGACACCGGGGAGCTGTTTTTT.

CDR3 in amino acids: CASSPMTDYNEQFF. CDR3 DNA: TGCGCCAGCAGCCCAATGACTGACTACAATGAGCAGTTCTTC. This chain connects TRBV5-1 to TRBJ2-1; D call uncertain. In germline, CDR1 is SGHRS, CDR2 YFSETQ. V dropped 4 bases and J dropped 3 bases, with 11 bases sitting between them. CDR3 size: 14 residues.

The rearrangement uses TRBV7-2 and TRBJ1-6; 9 bases are a match to TRBD1. The CDR3 length is 16 residues. Germline-derived CDR1 and CDR2 are SGHTA and FQGNSA. J was trimmed by 9 bases and V by 1 base; bases with no gene match: 7. The CDR3 is CASSLVISGQGSPLHF. CDR3 nucleotide sequence: TGTGCCAGCAGCTTAGTAATATCGGGACAGGGTTCACCCCTCCACTTT.

The rearrangement joins TRBV15 to TRBJ2-7; TRBD1 might be the D (6 bases). V was trimmed by 6 bases and J by 0 bases, leaving 12 bases between them. CDR3 length: 14 amino acids. Germline values: CDR1 LNHNV, CDR2 YYDKDF (reference sequence). CDR3 region: CATRRTASSYEQYF. The DNA for the CDR3 is TGTGCCACCAGGAGGACAGCCAGCTCCTACGAGCAGTACTTC.

The chain joins TRBV7-2 to TRBJ2-1, with unresolved D. The germline V gene has CDR1 SGHTA and CDR2 FQGNSA. The CDR3 extends over 13 amino acids. With 2 bases removed from V and 4 bases from J, the gap between germline ends came to 6 bases. The CDR3 loop is CASSLSPYNEQFF. Written as DNA, the CDR3 is TGTGCCAGCAGCTTAAGCCCTTACAATGAGCAGTTCTTC.

The genes are TRBV2 and TRBJ1-2; D may be TRBD1 (5 bases). Germline CDR1 reads SNHLY; CDR2 reads FYNNEI. V gave up 1 base and J gave up 4 bases, with 10 bases separating them. The CDR3 is 14 amino acids. CDR3 bases: TGTGCCAGCAGTGAAGGAACAGGAGTCTATGGCTACACCTTC. Protein sequence: CASSEGTGVYGYTF.

The chain combines TRBV5-1 with TRBJ1-1; tentatively, D is TRBD1 (5 bases). CDR1 and CDR2 (germline): SGHRS, YFSETQ. The germline V and J ends were trimmed by 1 base and 5 bases, with 9 bases remaining between them. This CDR3 comprises 13 residues. CDR3 coding DNA: TGCGCCAGCAGCTTGCCGGGGGTAACTGAAGCTTTCTTT. Protein: CASSLPGVTEAFF.

The gene calls are TRBV5-1 and TRBJ1-2, with D hard to call. V was cut by 0 bases and J by 0 bases, with 6 bases left in between. Germline CDR1 is SGHRS and CDR2 is YFSETQ. This CDR3 contains 14 residues. The CDR3 loop reads CASSLDGANYGYTF. As DNA, the CDR3 is TGCGCCAGCAGCTTGGATGGAGCTAACTATGGCTACACCTTC. The complete variable domain, with remaining parts taken from reference TRBV5-1 and TRBJ1-2, reads KAGVTQTPRYLIKTRGQQVTLSCSPISGHRSVSWYQQTPGQGLQFLFEYFSETQRNKGNFPGRFSGRQFSNSRSEMNVSTLELGDSALYLCASSLDGANYGYTFGSGTRLTVV.